One sample yielded the 14 T cell receptor beta chains listed below, sequenced in a study of sequential checkpoint blockade in melanoma. The treatment is: randomized to nivolumab then ipilimumab (arm A) or the reverse (arm B). Method: immunoSEQ multiplex PCR; TCRdb's copy keeps in-frame clones and lacks some. The sample comprises fewer than 15,000 clones, roughly 78% of which are singletons, and under 35% rests with the top ten. The sequences come from CD8+ T cells sorted from blood (inferred from file names), collected from a patient given nivolumab and ipilimumab in sequence. These TCRs come from a human donor with melanoma.

V is TRBV9 and J is TRBJ2-5; TRBD2 agrees at 11 bases. With V trimmed by 0 bases and J by 2 bases, 6 bases remained unmatched. CDR1 and CDR2 (germline): SGDLS, YYNGEE. This CDR3 spans 17 amino acids. The CDR3 loop reads CASSVAPGLADQETQYF. The CDR3 region has the DNA TGTGCCAGCAGCGTAGCTCCGGGACTAGCGGATCAAGAGACCCAGTACTTC.

The V and J genes are TRBV25-1 and TRBJ2-3, with 8 bases matching TRBD2. In germline, CDR1 is MGHDK, CDR2 SYGVNS. The CDR3 runs 13 residues. V shed 8 bases, J shed 6 bases, and the junction held 7 bases outside the gene matches. The CDR3 sequence is CASHPGGTDTQYF. For the CDR3, the DNA is TGTGCCAGCCACCCGGGGGGGACGGATACGCAGTATTTT.

The rearrangement joins TRBV4-1 to TRBJ2-7; 9 nucleotides align to TRBD2. The V and J ends lost 0 bases and 2 bases, in that order; junction bases with no gene match: 5. CDR3 size: 16 residues. The germline V gene encodes CDR1 MGHRA and CDR2 YSYEKL. For the CDR3, the DNA is TGCGCCAGCAGCCAAGACTGGGCGGGAGGGCCCTACGAGCAGTACTTC. Translation: CASSQDWAGGPYEQYF.

This clone was seen more than once but under ten times. The chain has TRBV4-1 and TRBJ1-5, with TRBD1 matching over 7 bases. CDR1 and CDR2 from the germline V gene are MGHRA and YSYEKL. This CDR3 is 17 amino acids long. After removal of 3 bases from V and 3 bases from J, the junction contained 11 bases not matched to a gene. The CDR3 reads CASSQVTGPTLNQPQHF. The CDR3 DNA reads as TGCGCCAGCAGCCAGGTGACAGGGCCTACTCTCAATCAGCCCCAGCATTTT.

The chain combines TRBV5-5 with TRBJ1-5; no clear D. Deletions cut 0 bases from V and 4 bases from J, with 11 bases between. The CDR3 covers 15 residues. Germline V gives CDR1 SGHKS, CDR2 YYEKEE (reference sequence). CDR3 sequence (DNA): TGTGCCAGCAGCTTGGGGAGGGTACTGAATCAGCCCCAGCATTTT. It specifies CASSLGRVLNQPQHF.

The V and J genes are TRBV10-2 and TRBJ2-5; no definite D call. This CDR3 has 12 residues. V dropped 6 bases and J dropped 4 bases, with 9 bases sitting between them. Per the germline V gene, CDR1 is WSHSY and CDR2 is SAAADI. The DNA of the CDR3 is TGCGCCAGCAGCGCGTTACGAGAGACCCAGTACTTC. This encodes CASSALRETQYF.

This clone is a singleton in its sample. The chain carries TRBV6-1 and TRBJ1-1, with D perhaps TRBD1 (5 bases). Per germline, CDR1 MNHNS and CDR2 SASEGT. Trimming took off 8 bases at V and 7 bases at J, with 8 bases between the two ends. The CDR3 covers 10 residues. CDR3 sequence reads: CASGGVEAFF. The CDR3 DNA follows: TGTGCCAGCGGGGGGGTTGAAGCTTTCTTT.

This clone has only a few counts. The chain recombines TRBV11-2 with TRBJ1-2; possible D gene TRBD1, 6 bases. The CDR3 consists of 16 residues. The V gene's germline CDR1 is SGHAT and CDR2 FQNNGV. Deletions cut 6 bases from V and 5 bases from J, with 22 bases between. The CDR3 DNA is TGTGCCAGCAGGTCCCTCACAGGGTTTAAACCTTATGGCTACACCTTC. It is translated as CASRSLTGFKPYGYTF.

The V and J genes are TRBV28 and TRBJ2-5; the D is unclear. The CDR3 runs 14 residues. The V end was cut by 6 bases, the J end by 6 bases, with 17 bases between. The germline CDR1 and CDR2 sequences are MDHEN and SYDVKM. The CDR3 region has the DNA TGTGCCAGCAGCCCCCTGTACCCGCGGAAGACCCAGTACTTC. This gives the protein CASSPLYPRKTQYF.

The chain carries TRBV2 and TRBJ1-1; 9 bases agree with TRBD1. In germline, CDR1 is SNHLY, CDR2 FYNNEI. The CDR3 sequence is 15 residues long. J was trimmed by 3 bases and V by 6 bases; bases with no gene match: 8. The CDR3 here is CASSDPGQGDTEAFF. The CDR3 DNA reads as TGTGCCAGCAGCGACCCGGGACAGGGAGACACTGAAGCTTTCTTT.

This chain links TRBV4-3 with TRBJ2-2; 8 bases are shared with TRBD1. CDR3 length: 17 residues. The V and J ends lost 0 bases and 5 bases, in that order; junction bases with no gene match: 8. Germline V gene sequence: CDR1 LGHNA, CDR2 YSLEER. For the CDR3, the DNA is TGCGCCAGCAGCCAAGATTTGTTTACAGGGGGTACCGGGGAGCTGTTTTTT. It codes for CASSQDLFTGGTGELFF.

This chain uses TRBV9 with TRBJ2-7; 9 positions agree with TRBD1. The CDR3 spans 16 residues. Losses at the gene ends were 3 bases for V and 3 bases for J; bases not matched to a gene: 10. CDR1 is SGDLS, CDR2 YYNGEE, per germline. The CDR3 loop reads CASSGPGQGPFYEQYF. Written as DNA, the CDR3 is TGTGCCAGCAGCGGCCCGGGACAGGGACCGTTCTACGAGCAGTACTTC.

The J gene is TRBJ1-5, the V gene TRBV19, with TRBD1 as a possible D gene (5 bases). The V gene lost 0 bases and the J gene lost 2 bases, with 14 bases spanning the gap. The CDR3 sequence is 17 residues long. Germline assignment: CDR1 LNHDA and CDR2 SQIVND (reference sequence). The CDR3 DNA is TGTGCCAGTAGTATAGATTTGGGGGGATTAGGCAATCAGCCCCAGCATTTT. It yields the protein CASSIDLGGLGNQPQHF.

In its sample, this clone ranks as medium-sized. V gene TRBV6-5 combines with J gene TRBJ2-5; no clear D gene. CDR1 MNHEY and CDR2 SVGAGI come from the germline V gene. Trimming removed 5 bases from V and 2 bases from J, with 12 bases in between. This CDR3 has 14 amino acids. This CDR3 reads CASSEWVGQETQYF. CDR3 DNA: TGTGCCAGCAGTGAGTGGGTCGGGCAAGAGACCCAGTACTTC.